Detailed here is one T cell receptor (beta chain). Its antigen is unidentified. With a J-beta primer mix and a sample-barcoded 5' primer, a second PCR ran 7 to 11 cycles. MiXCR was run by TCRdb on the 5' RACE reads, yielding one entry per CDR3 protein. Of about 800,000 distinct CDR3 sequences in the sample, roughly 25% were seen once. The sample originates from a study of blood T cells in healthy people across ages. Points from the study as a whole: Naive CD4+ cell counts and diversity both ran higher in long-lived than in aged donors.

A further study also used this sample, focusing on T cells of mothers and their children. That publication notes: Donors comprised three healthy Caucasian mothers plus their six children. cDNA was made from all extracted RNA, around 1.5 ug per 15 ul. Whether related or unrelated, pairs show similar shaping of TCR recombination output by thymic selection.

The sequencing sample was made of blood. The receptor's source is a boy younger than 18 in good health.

The CDR3 nucleotides read TGTGCCAGCAGCCAATCAGCTGAAGCTTTCTTT. The encoded protein is CASSQSAEAFF. The chain has TRBV14 and TRBJ1-1; unclear D gene. Germline loops: CDR1 SGHDN, CDR2 FVKESK. Between the trimmed V and J ends, which lost 2 bases and 6 bases, there was a span of 4 bases. This CDR3 spans 11 amino acids.